Each of the 14 T cell receptor beta chains below was sequenced from the same sample in a study of shared clonotypes between healthy human individuals. Naive CD8 cells lacked CD45RO and underwent positive selection for CCR7, leaving out terminally differentiated effector memory CD45RA+ cells. Only in-frame clones appear in the TCRdb table, and some are missing; sequencing was by immunoSEQ multiplex PCR. The top ten hold 0.25% to 0.35% of the sample, which has under 600,000 clones, 95% to 98% seen once. Sequenced input: naive CD8+ T cells sorted from blood. These TCRs come from a man aged 25 to 40 in good health.

V and J are TRBV7-6 and TRBJ2-5; D gene ambiguous. Trimming took off 2 bases at V and 4 bases at J, with 8 bases between the two ends. CDR1 is SGHVS, CDR2 FNYEAQ, per germline. The CDR3 extends over 13 amino acids. In DNA form, the CDR3 reads TGTGCCAGCAGCTTAAACGGTGGAGAGACCCAGTACTTC. Amino acid sequence: CASSLNGGETQYF.

V is TRBV7-9 and J is TRBJ2-7, with a weak D call TRBD1 (6 bases). V was cut by 1 base and J by 13 bases, with 20 bases left in between. The CDR3 has 14 amino acids. Germline CDR1 is SEHNR and CDR2 is FQNEAQ (reference sequence). CDR3 in DNA: TGTGCCAGCAGCTTAGGGGAACAGGGAAGGGAAGGATACTTC. Its translation is CASSLGEQGREGYF.

This chain uses TRBV7-9 with TRBJ1-1; D is undetermined. CDR3 length: 13 amino acids. The V and J ends lost 3 bases and 2 bases respectively, with 7 bases between them. The germline V gene has CDR1 SEHNR and CDR2 FQNEAQ (reference sequence). The CDR3 nucleotides read TGTGCCAGCAGCTTTGATCACAACACTGAAGCTTTCTTT. The encoded protein is CASSFDHNTEAFF.

This clone was counted a single time. Other DNA sequences within the sample encode an identical CDR3. The chain combines TRBV11-2 with TRBJ2-7; D is uncertain. Germline CDR1 reads SGHAT; CDR2 reads FQNNGV. The CDR3 spans 11 residues. V was pared by 1 base and J by 6 bases, with 4 bases between. Here the CDR3 reads CASSLGPEQYF. The CDR3 region has the DNA TGTGCCAGCAGCTTAGGTCCCGAGCAGTACTTC.

This chain uses TRBV4-3 with TRBJ2-1; D might be TRBD1 (6 bases). Germline CDR1 is LGHNA and CDR2 is YSLEER. The CDR3 has 15 residues. The V end was cut by 3 bases, the J end by 6 bases, with 15 bases between. This chain's CDR3 is CASSQDRRTSNEQFF. For the CDR3, the DNA is TGCGCCAGCAGCCAGGACAGAAGAACGTCCAATGAGCAGTTCTTC.

The count of this clone is one. V gene TRBV11-2 combines with J gene TRBJ2-3, with 9 nucleotides matching TRBD1. After removal of 6 bases from V and 4 bases from J, the junction contained 8 bases not matched to a gene. The V gene's germline CDR1 is SGHAT and CDR2 FQNNGV. The CDR3 has 15 residues. Here the CDR3 reads CASSPTGGWADTQYF. The DNA of the CDR3 is TGTGCCAGCAGTCCAACAGGGGGCTGGGCAGATACGCAGTATTTT.

The chain carries TRBV9 and TRBJ2-1; D is perhaps TRBD1 or TRBD2 (5 bases each). Looked up from germline, CDR1 is SGDLS and CDR2 is YYNGEE. V lost 0 bases and J 7 bases, leaving 14 bases between the germline ends. CDR3 length equals 15 residues. In DNA form, the CDR3 reads TGTGCCAGCAGCGTAGCCGGGGCCACCGGTAATGAGCAGTTCTTC. Protein: CASSVAGATGNEQFF.

The V call is TRBV5-6, the J call TRBJ1-3; weak D call: TRBD1 (6 bases). The CDR3 has 16 residues. Germline V CDR1 and CDR2: SGHDT, YYEEEE. Between the trimmed V and J ends, which lost 2 bases and 0 bases, there was a span of 12 bases. CDR3: CASSLMGDNSGNTIYF. The CDR3 DNA is TGTGCCAGCAGCTTAATGGGGGACAACTCTGGAAACACCATATATTTT.

The V call is TRBV7-6, the J call TRBJ2-3, with D perhaps matching TRBD1 (5 bases). V was pared by 5 bases and J by 5 bases, with 26 bases between. The germline gives CDR1 SGHVS, CDR2 FNYEAQ. The CDR3 contains 18 residues. Written as DNA, the CDR3 is TGTGCCAGCAGCCCCCAGGGCACCGGCTCATTTAGTGAAGATACGCAGTATTTT. This gives the protein CASSPQGTGSFSEDTQYF.

J is TRBJ2-7 and V is TRBV27; D could derive from TRBD1 or TRBD2 (5 bases each). The V and J ends lost 5 bases and 5 bases respectively, with 19 bases between them. The CDR3 is 15 amino acids. The germline V gene encodes CDR1 MNHEY and CDR2 SMNVEV (reference sequence). CDR3 loop: CASSPLGDRTHEQYF. In DNA, the CDR3 is TGTGCCAGCAGTCCCCTGGGGGATAGGACCCACGAGCAGTACTTC.

Notes on this clone: Other DNA sequences in this specimen translate into the identical CDR3. The chain has TRBV20-1 and TRBJ2-1; D gene ambiguous. The CDR3 is 11 residues long. The germline CDR1 and CDR2 sequences are DFQATT and SNEGSKA (reference sequence). V dropped 2 bases and J dropped 7 bases, with 6 bases sitting between them. CDR3: CSARSQNEQFF. CDR3 in DNA: TGCAGTGCTAGATCCCAAAATGAGCAGTTCTTC.

The rearrangement links TRBV19 to TRBJ1-1; 7 nucleotides align to TRBD1. J lost 0 bases, V lost 1 base, and 11 bases had no gene match. The CDR3 has 18 residues. The germline V gene has CDR1 LNHDA and CDR2 SQIVND (reference sequence). DNA for the CDR3: TGTGCCAGTAGTATAGGATTCGACTACGACAGGGTGAACACTGAAGCTTTCTTT. Encoded protein: CASSIGFDYDRVNTEAFF.

This chain uses TRBV10-3 with TRBJ2-3; D perhaps matches TRBD1 (6 bases). V gave up 9 bases and J gave up 1 base, with 14 bases separating them. Looked up from germline, CDR1 is ENHRY and CDR2 is SYGVKD. The CDR3 runs to 14 residues. CDR3 residues: CAIGGEVGTDTQYF. The CDR3 DNA reads as TGTGCCATAGGGGGAGAAGTAGGCACAGATACGCAGTATTTT.

The chain has TRBV19 and TRBJ1-1; perhaps TRBD1 as D (6 bases). The V and J ends lost 0 bases and 4 bases respectively, with 12 bases between them. The CDR3 extends over 15 amino acids. Germline loops: CDR1 LNHDA, CDR2 SQIVND (reference sequence). The CDR3 coding sequence is TGTGCCAGTAGTATAGAGCGAGGACAGCTCACTGAAGCTTTCTTT. Residues: CASSIERGQLTEAFF.